This TCR beta chain was recorded in a study of cytomegalovirus exposure and HLA in healthy donors. As for the study in general: A prior analysis found 100 million to 140 million unique TCR beta sequences from roughly 180 million T cells. Whole-study findings and limits: Most subjects had HLA-A and HLA-B alleles reportedly predicted accurately by TCR beta sequences.

Use of 60 Vbeta and 13 Jbeta primers characterized the PCR. The repertoire was sequenced with immunoSEQ multiplex PCR; TCRdb's copy has only in-frame clones and lacks some. The data hold 35,000 to 55,000 clones, with 63% observed a single time. Trimming removed 5 bases from V and 4 bases from J, with 10 bases in between. Germline V gene lookup returns CDR1 SGHTA and CDR2 FQGNSA. The CDR3 consists of 13 residues. With respect to this clone: Its specificity is unknown.

This clonotype originated in a man in his sixties in good health and CMV-seropositive. Material: PBMCs. The J gene is TRBJ2-3, the V gene TRBV7-2; tentative D call: TRBD1 (6 bases). In DNA, the CDR3 is TGTGCCAGCAGCGACGGACAGTCAGATACGCAGTATTTT. This encodes CASSDGQSDTQYF.